A single sample gave rise to the 9 T cell receptor beta chains below, sequenced in a study of CD8 T cells in Susac syndrome. With random hexamers, roughly 0.45 to 1 ug RNA was reverse transcribed. TCRdb passed the immunoSEQ multiplex PCR reads through MiXCR, listing each CDR3 protein once. The profile shows some 170,000 distinct CDR3 sequences, roughly 94% of them singletons. Sequencing input: CD4+ T cells from PBMCs. The receptors shown here come from a human donor with Susac syndrome.

This chain's CDR3 is CASSLPGQGLFRETQYF. Written as DNA, the CDR3 is TGCGCCAGCAGCCTGCCGGGACAGGGGCTTTTCAGAGAGACCCAGTACTTC. The V call is TRBV5-1, the J call TRBJ2-5, with 10 bases lining up with TRBD1. J gave up 4 bases and V 4 bases, and 13 bases lay outside the gene matches. Germline V gene data show CDR1 as SGHRS and CDR2 as YFSETQ. The CDR3 has 17 residues.

The chain couples TRBV7-9 to TRBJ1-2; 7 nucleotides match TRBD1. The junction had 6 bases not matched to a gene; V was cut back by 5 bases and J by 3 bases. The CDR3 is 14 amino acids. Germline CDR1 and CDR2: SEHNR and FQNEAQ (reference sequence). The CDR3 region is CASSPRGEDYGYTF. In DNA, the CDR3 is TGTGCCAGCAGCCCCAGGGGGGAAGACTATGGCTACACCTTC.

The chain carries TRBV10-3 and TRBJ2-5, with a weak D call TRBD1 (7 bases). The length of the CDR3 is 13 residues. Trimming removed 10 bases from V and 1 base from J, with 13 bases in between. Germline loops: CDR1 ENHRY, CDR2 SYGVKD. The CDR3 nucleotides are TGTGCCAGCGGGACAGTAATCCAAGAGACCCAGTACTTC. This encodes CASGTVIQETQYF.

The rearrangement uses TRBV20-1 and TRBJ2-3; 9 positions match TRBD2. The V and J ends lost 4 bases and 3 bases, in that order; junction bases with no gene match: 8. Germline V CDR1 and CDR2: DFQATT, SNEGSKA (reference sequence). The CDR3 loop spans 15 amino acids. The CDR3 is CSATPGLAFTDTQYF. In DNA, the CDR3 is TGCAGTGCTACCCCGGGACTAGCTTTTACAGATACGCAGTATTTT.

This rearrangement joins TRBV2 to TRBJ2-3, with 9 positions matching TRBD2. Germline assignment: CDR1 SNHLY and CDR2 FYNNEI. The length of the CDR3 is 16 residues. The V and J ends lost 2 bases and 2 bases, in that order; junction bases with no gene match: 5. The CDR3 sequence is CASSERLAGTTDTQYF. The CDR3 DNA reads as TGTGCCAGCAGTGAACGGCTAGCGGGGACCACAGATACGCAGTATTTT. Full variable domain (remainder filled in from reference TRBV2 and TRBJ2-3): EPEVTQTPSHQVTQMGQEVILRCVPISNHLYFYWYRQILGQKVEFLVSFYNNEISEKSEIFDDQFSVERPDGSNFTLKIRSTKLEDSAMYFCASSERLAGTTDTQYFGPGTRLTVL.

The genes are TRBV6-2 or TRBV6-3 and TRBJ2-5; 10 positions agree with TRBD2. CDR3 length: 14 amino acids. The V and J ends lost 7 bases and 2 bases, in that order; junction bases with no gene match: 4. CDR1 and CDR2 (germline): MNHEY, SVGEGT. The CDR3 reads CASKSSGSQETQYF. Here the CDR3 DNA reads TGTGCCAGCAAGTCTAGCGGGAGTCAAGAGACCCAGTACTTC.

The V and J genes are TRBV10-3 and TRBJ2-3; D tentatively reads TRBD1 or TRBD2 (5 bases each). This CDR3 has 15 residues. Per germline, CDR1 ENHRY and CDR2 SYGVKD. V was pared by 0 bases and J by 5 bases, with 12 bases between. The CDR3 protein is CAISESDGALDTQYF. The CDR3 nucleotides read TGTGCCATCAGTGAGTCCGACGGGGCCCTAGATACGCAGTATTTT.

The CDR3 DNA sequence: TGCAGCGCCAGACTAGCGGGGACGGACACCGGGGAGCTGTTTTTT. Protein sequence: CSARLAGTDTGELFF. The V call is TRBV29-1, the J call TRBJ2-2; 11 nucleotides agree with TRBD2. The CDR3 length is 15 residues. In germline, CDR1 is SQVTM, CDR2 ANQGSEA. The trim removed 7 bases at V and 3 bases at J, leaving 7 bases unmatched.

This chain uses TRBV20-1 with TRBJ2-7; tentatively, D is TRBD2 (5 bases). CDR3 length: 12 amino acids. V lost 7 bases to trimming and J lost 1 base, with 11 bases between them. Germline V gene sequence: CDR1 DFQATT, CDR2 SNEGSKA (reference sequence). CDR3 coding DNA: TGCAGTGGATCTAGCCTTTCCTACGAGCAGTACTTC. Protein: CSGSSLSYEQYF.